The 5 T cell receptor beta chains in this list originate from one sample, sequenced in a study of cytomegalovirus exposure and HLA in healthy donors. Primers included in the PCR were 60 Vbeta and 13 Jbeta primers. TCRdb's copy holds only in-frame clones and misses some; the assay was immunoSEQ multiplex PCR. Counted here are 100,000 to 150,000 clones, 65% to 80% occurring once; the ten biggest clones make up approximately 4.2%. Material for sequencing was PBMCs. The receptors were sampled from a male donor in good health and CMV-seropositive.

This chain joins TRBV9 and TRBJ2-1; 7 bases line up with TRBD2. The CDR3 runs 13 residues. Germline lookup yields CDR1 SGDLS and CDR2 YYNGEE. The V segment lost 7 bases and the J segment 4 bases; nucleotides outside the gene matches: 5. The CDR3 region has the DNA TGTGCCAGCGGGGGGGAGAAGTACAATGAGCAGTTCTTC. The encoded protein is CASGGEKYNEQFF.

The chain recombines TRBV27 with TRBJ1-4; a possible D gene is TRBD1 (5 bases). Germline values: CDR1 MNHEY, CDR2 SMNVEV (reference sequence). The CDR3 length is 16 residues. V was shortened by 4 bases and J by 2 bases, with 14 bases between the two germline ends. CDR3 coding DNA: TGTGCCAGCAGTTCCCATGGGGCCTCGACTAATGAAAAACTGTTTTTT. It is translated as CASSSHGASTNEKLFF.

A few counts support this clone. The chain carries TRBV30 and TRBJ2-7; 10 bases match TRBD1. Trimming cost V 0 bases and J 5 bases; bases outside gene matches: 4. Germline CDR1 and CDR2: GTSNPN and SVGIG (reference sequence). The CDR3 sequence is 14 residues long. For the CDR3, the DNA is TGTGCCTGGAGTGTAGGGACAGGGGTGAACGAGCAGTACTTC. Its translation: CAWSVGTGVNEQYF.

Here the CDR3 reads CASSPLQGAGANVLTF. The CDR3 region has the DNA TGTGCCAGCTCACCACTTCAGGGGGCTGGGGCCAACGTCCTGACTTTC. The chain combines TRBV18 with TRBJ2-6, with 7 bases matching TRBD1. CDR1 is KGHSH and CDR2 is LQKENI in the germline V gene. The CDR3 is 16 residues long. Trimming cost V 1 base and J 2 bases; bases outside gene matches: 2. Drawing the rest from reference TRBV18 and TRBJ2-6, the complete variable domain is NAGVMQNPRHLVRRRGQEARLRCSPMKGHSHVYWYRQLPEEGLKFMVYLQKENIIDESGMPKERFSAEFPKEGPSILRIQQVVRGDSAAYFCASSPLQGAGANVLTFGAGSRLTVL.

The J gene is TRBJ1-5, the V gene TRBV28, with 10 bases identical to TRBD1. CDR3 length: 16 amino acids. Germline-derived CDR1 and CDR2 are MDHEN and SYDVKM. The V and J ends lost 6 bases and 6 bases, in that order; junction bases with no gene match: 11. CDR3 sequence reads: CASSRTGTGEGQPQHF. The CDR3, as DNA: TGTGCCAGCAGCCGTACCGGGACAGGGGAAGGTCAGCCCCAGCATTTT.